The rows below give T cell receptor beta chains drawn from one sample of a study of cytomegalovirus exposure and HLA in healthy donors. Sequenced by immunoSEQ multiplex PCR; TCRdb stores in-frame clones only, minus some. The data contain around 100,000 clones, around two thirds of them singletons. The specimen was PBMCs. The receptors come from a man aged 30-40 years in good health and CMV-seropositive. CDR3s include the opening cysteine and the closing phenylalanine or tryptophan.

v_call cdr3_aa
TRBV20-1 CSARGGETQYF
TRBV6-6 CASSAAGTGVNEQYF
TRBV6-4 CASSDGTSGDNEQFF
TRBV5-4 CASSPGRGPYEQYF
TRBV6-6 CASSTLGGDRSYEQYF
TRBV30 CALSDRGYNEQFF
TRBV19 CASSIQGSYEQYF
TRBV30 CAWTRRGSGGNSYEQYF
TRBV10-1 CATAREPSYEQYF
TRBV20-1 CSARGPTEAFF
TRBV2 CASRKREYEQYF
TRBV12-5 CASGFLSNTGELFF
TRBV9 CASSGGQGASTEAFF
TRBV6-5 CASSPSSTARELFF
TRBV5-5 CASSSDRIGSYEQYF
TRBV7-9 CASSISGLSTDTQYF
TRBV27 CASSLGGRIGQQYF
TRBV7-2 CASSAYRGGGYTF
TRBV27 CASRPTGTYEQYF
TRBV7-8 CASSLSPVGSTDTQYF
TRBV11-2 CASSFGIRGLLANYGYTF
TRBV11-2 CASRSPGRGFEQYF
TRBV4-1 CASSPGTASNQPQHF
TRBV30 CAWSTWGETQYF
TRBV6-6 CASRTSGGIRELFF
TRBV27 CASTPAGSSYNSPLHF
TRBV7-9 CASSLATGVGAFF
TRBV19 CASSGMEGPDTQYF
TRBV7-8 CASSLVGYEQYF
TRBV5-1 CASSVRQGRAEAFF
TRBV5-6 CASSRGGRLETQYF
TRBV7-9 CASSLTVDFSSYNEQFF
TRBV5-1 CASSLVLAGYNEQFF
TRBV6-1 CASIGTAEAFF
TRBV9 CASSVDGGGYEQYF
TRBV9 CASSVGIRGQGSTDTQYF
TRBV5-1 CASSGGGFYTEAFF
TRBV10-3 CAISEGQAFDEQYF
TRBV4-1 CASSQAATGVTYEQYF
TRBV2 CASSFFRLTTDTQYF
TRBV9 CASSATGLNEKLFF
TRBV5-4 CAVWGAGNTDTQYF
TRBV5-8 CASSVGQDTDTQYF
TRBV7-9 CSSSPYRGHAFF
TRBV15 CATSPPRSKGDSPLHF
TRBV6-4 CASSEGGLAGVHEQFF
TRBV6-1 CASSERTLGGSNYGYTF
TRBV6-5 CASSYSPDSSYEQYF
TRBV5-1 CASSLEGGVADTF
TRBV5-1 CASSLGTGGKGELFF
TRBV9 CASSVDQGGGIEQFF
TRBV6-5 CASHKEARGSQYF
TRBV19 CASSAPTSGTDTQYF
TRBV6-5 CASSYSINSRGEQYF
TRBV11-2 CASSLVAGGLNEQFF